Presented here are 9 T cell receptor beta chains from one specimen sequenced in a study of blood T cell repertoires in COVID-19. TCRdb keeps only in-frame clones here, not all; method: immunoSEQ multiplex PCR. Of 65,000 or so clones detected, approximately 90% appear once; the ten largest clones hold roughly 3.2%. The sequencing sample was made of peripheral blood. These receptors all come from a man aged 50 to 60 with active COVID-19.

The CDR3 DNA follows: TGTGCCAGCAGTTTACGGGTTTCGAACACTGAAGCTTTCTTT. This sequence encodes CASSLRVSNTEAFF. The V gene is TRBV27, the J gene TRBJ1-1, with no clear D. The CDR3 covers 14 residues. Germline V gene sequence: CDR1 MNHEY, CDR2 SMNVEV (reference sequence). V shed 2 bases and J shed 1 base, with 8 bases lying between them.

The chain has TRBV15 and TRBJ2-7, with TRBD1 identical over 9 bases. Looked up from germline, CDR1 is LNHNV and CDR2 is YYDKDF (reference sequence). The V segment lost 1 base and the J segment 1 base; nucleotides outside the gene matches: 2. This CDR3 is 15 amino acids long. In DNA, the CDR3 is TGTGCCACCAGCAGAGCCGGGACAGGGTCCTACGAGCAGTACTTC. As protein: CATSRAGTGSYEQYF.

The CDR3 DNA follows: TGTGCCAGCAGCTCGAAGCGGGAGTATGGAGATACGCAGTATTTT. Translated, it gives CASSSKREYGDTQYF. This chain connects TRBV9 to TRBJ2-3, with 8 bases that match TRBD2. CDR1 is SGDLS, CDR2 YYNGEE, per germline. Losses at the gene ends were 4 bases for V and 5 bases for J; bases not matched to a gene: 9. The CDR3 sequence is 15 residues long.

J is TRBJ1-1 and V is TRBV18; D ambiguous. Germline CDR1 is KGHSH and CDR2 is LQKENI. The ends were cut back, 1 base at V and 0 bases at J, with 3 bases in the middle. The CDR3 runs to 13 residues. The CDR3 DNA reads as TGTGCCAGCTCACCACGAGTGAACACTGAAGCTTTCTTT. Its protein is CASSPRVNTEAFF.

V usage is TRBV3-1 (or the pseudogene TRBV3-2) and J usage is TRBJ1-2, with TRBD1 identical over 7 bases. V trimming: 1 base; J trimming: 3 bases; junction bases outside the gene matches: 5. This CDR3 region has 15 residues. Germline V CDR1 and CDR2: LGHDT, YNNKEL (reference sequence). CDR3 DNA: TGTGCCAGCAGCCAAGTAGGAGACAGGGACTATGGCTACACCTTC. Its translation: CASSQVGDRDYGYTF.

The chain combines TRBV27 with TRBJ2-7, with D maybe TRBD1 (6 bases). The CDR3 sequence is 15 residues long. Germline CDR1 and CDR2: MNHEY and SMNVEV (reference sequence). The germline V and J ends were trimmed by 6 bases and 0 bases, with 15 bases remaining between them. CDR3 sequence: CASSQIGGSSYEQYF. CDR3 DNA: TGTGCCAGCAGCCAAATAGGGGGTAGCTCCTACGAGCAGTACTTC.

This chain connects TRBV12-2 to TRBJ1-2; the D call TRBD1 from the table was never checked on the DNA. TRBV12-2 corresponds to a pseudogene. The CDR3 consists of 16 residues. In nucleotides, the CDR3 is TGTGCAAGTCGCTTAGAAGGTGAGTGGGGGCACTATGGCTACACCTTC. This encodes CASRLEGEWGHYGYTF.

The chain is built from TRBV6-6 and TRBJ2-1; a weak D match, TRBD2 (6 bases). V was trimmed by 6 bases and J by 3 bases, leaving 18 bases between them. CDR3 length equals 16 residues. Per the germline V gene, CDR1 is MNHNY and CDR2 is SVGAGI (reference sequence). CDR3 amino acids: CASSPGGAGFYNEQFF. The CDR3 nucleotides are TGTGCCAGCAGCCCTGGAGGGGCAGGTTTCTACAATGAGCAGTTCTTC.

This chain connects TRBV27 to TRBJ2-5; D may be TRBD1 (5 bases). V was shortened by 3 bases and J by 2 bases, with 16 bases between the two germline ends. This CDR3 has 16 amino acids. Germline V gene sequence: CDR1 MNHEY, CDR2 SMNVEV (reference sequence). The CDR3 nucleotides are TGTGCCAGCAGTTTGGGGCGGATTGGAAGACAAGAGACCCAGTACTTC. Translated: CASSLGRIGRQETQYF.